The rows below give T cell receptor beta chains drawn from one sample of a study of cytomegalovirus exposure and HLA in healthy donors. TCRdb's copy holds only in-frame clones and misses some; the assay was immunoSEQ multiplex PCR. The sample shows 100,000 to 150,000 clones, about nine tenths of them seen only once. Sequencing was done on a sample of PBMCs. The receptors shown here come from a man younger than 40 in good health and CMV-seronegative. CDR3s include the opening cysteine and the closing phenylalanine or tryptophan. Fields, in order: V gene, CDR3 length, CDR3 protein.

V: TRBV29-1
length: 13
CDR3: CSVDRSLGETQYF

V: TRBV18
length: 15
CDR3: CASSLTGQGNQPQHF

V: TRBV5-1
length: 13
CDR3: CASRRGGTYEQYF

V: TRBV9
length: 15
CDR3: CASSVEPGAVYGYTF

V: TRBV25-1
length: 13
CDR3: CASSEGGNSPLHF

V: TRBV28
length: 14
CDR3: CASSLDSLQETQYF

V: TRBV19
length: 12
CDR3: CASRGAGYEQYF

V: TRBV5-1
length: 16
CDR3: CASSLESQGWGETQYF

V: TRBV18
length: 17
CDR3: CASSPPGLAGGQYEQYF

V: TRBV7-2
length: 13
CDR3: CAIAQGPDYEQYF

V: TRBV10-1
length: 15
CDR3: CASSDSGTGAEGYTF

V: TRBV19
length: 12
CDR3: CASSLQGYEQYF

V: TRBV5-8
length: 14
CDR3: CASSLRGFGNTIYF

V: TRBV5-1
length: 12
CDR3: CASSFTGNEAFF

V: TRBV29-1
length: 13
CDR3: CSVHEVMNTEAFF

V: TRBV7-9
length: 16
CDR3: CASSLELAEFTDTQYF

V: TRBV5-4
length: 16
CDR3: CASSSAAGPVDSPLHF

V: TRBV5-1
length: 17
CDR3: CASSLAGGQGLNSPLHF

V: TRBV19
length: 16
CDR3: CASSIENQGNTGELFF

V: TRBV7-2
length: 14
CDR3: CASRARGRGDTQYF

V: TRBV5-4
length: 19
CDR3: CASSYDEVGLRRTQETQYF

V: TRBV6-6
length: 14
CDR3: CASSYDRMNTEAFF

V: TRBV5-4
length: 13
CDR3: CASSLAGNEKLFF

V: TRBV7-2
length: 14
CDR3: CASSLYGGTYEQYF

V: TRBV7-2
length: 14
CDR3: CASSLQQGALGYTF

V: TRBV5-1
length: 11
CDR3: CASSEAYEQYF